This TCR beta chain was found in a study of blood T cell repertoires in COVID-19. Study at large: Specimens from acute and convalescent COVID-19 originated in the United States, Italy and Spain. Sources were T cells, B-cell-depleted T cells, or PBMCs; the material itself was cDNA or gDNA.

As originally analysed: Reference gene primer amplification gave estimated nucleated cell counts. Clones were sequenced by immunoSEQ multiplex PCR, and TCRdb holds only the in-frame ones, with some missing. V and J calls and clone size are copied from that table; D and trimming were computed from the DNA. The repertoire holds about 180,000 clones, with just under 80% as singletons. J lost 3 bases, V lost 4 bases, and 0 bases had no gene match. Germline V gives CDR1 SGHNT, CDR2 YYREEE (reference sequence). The CDR3 spans 13 residues. The clonotype comes from a man between 65 and 85 years old with active or convalescent COVID-19. Sequencing was carried out using peripheral blood. The V gene is TRBV5-4, the J gene TRBJ2-3, with TRBD2 identical over 9 bases. CDR3: CASSSGRTDTQYF. The DNA for the CDR3 is TGTGCCAGCAGCAGCGGGAGGACAGATACGCAGTATTTT.